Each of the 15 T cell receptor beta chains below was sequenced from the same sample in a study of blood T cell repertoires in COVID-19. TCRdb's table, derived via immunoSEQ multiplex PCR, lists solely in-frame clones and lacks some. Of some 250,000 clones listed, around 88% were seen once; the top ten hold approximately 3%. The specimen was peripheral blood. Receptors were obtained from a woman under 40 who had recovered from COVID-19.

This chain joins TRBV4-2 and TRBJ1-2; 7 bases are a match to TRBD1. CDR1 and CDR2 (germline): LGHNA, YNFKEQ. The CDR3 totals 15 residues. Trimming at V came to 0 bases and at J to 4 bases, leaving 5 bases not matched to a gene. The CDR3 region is CASSQDLAGGYGYTF. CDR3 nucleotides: TGTGCCAGCAGCCAAGATCTCGCAGGGGGCTATGGCTACACCTTC.

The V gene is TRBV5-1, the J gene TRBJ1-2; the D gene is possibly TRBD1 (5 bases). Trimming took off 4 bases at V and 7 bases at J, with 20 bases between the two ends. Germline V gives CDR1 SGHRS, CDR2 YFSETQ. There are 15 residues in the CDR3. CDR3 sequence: CASSLERGGGVGYTF. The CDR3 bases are TGCGCCAGCAGCCTGGAACGGGGGGGAGGTGTTGGCTACACCTTC.

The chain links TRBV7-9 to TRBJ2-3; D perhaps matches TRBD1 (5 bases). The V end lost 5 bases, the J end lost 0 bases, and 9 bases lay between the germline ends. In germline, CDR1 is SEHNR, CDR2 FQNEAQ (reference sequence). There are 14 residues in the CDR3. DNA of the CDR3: TGTGCCAGCAGCCTCCGACAGAGCACAGATACGCAGTATTTT. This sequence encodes CASSLRQSTDTQYF.

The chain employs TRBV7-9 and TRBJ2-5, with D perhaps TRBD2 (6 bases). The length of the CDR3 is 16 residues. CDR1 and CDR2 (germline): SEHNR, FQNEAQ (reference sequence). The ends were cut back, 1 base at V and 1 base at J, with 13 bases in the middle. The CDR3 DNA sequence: TGTGCCAGCAGCTTAGTACCCAGGGACTCCCAAGAGACCCAGTACTTC. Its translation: CASSLVPRDSQETQYF.

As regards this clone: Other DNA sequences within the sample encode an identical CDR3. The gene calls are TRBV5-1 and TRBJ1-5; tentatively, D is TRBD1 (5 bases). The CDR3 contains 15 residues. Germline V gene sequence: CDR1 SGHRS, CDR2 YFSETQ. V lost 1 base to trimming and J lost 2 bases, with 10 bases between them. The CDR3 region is CASSLSGGGNQPQHF. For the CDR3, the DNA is TGCGCCAGCAGCTTGAGCGGGGGGGGCAATCAGCCCCAGCATTTT.

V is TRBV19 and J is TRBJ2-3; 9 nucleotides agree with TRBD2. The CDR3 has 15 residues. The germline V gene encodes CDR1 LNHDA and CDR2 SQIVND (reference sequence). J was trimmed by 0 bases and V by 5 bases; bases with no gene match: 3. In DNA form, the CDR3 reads TGTGCCAGTAGTTGGGCGGGGGGGAGCACAGATACGCAGTATTTT. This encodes CASSWAGGSTDTQYF.

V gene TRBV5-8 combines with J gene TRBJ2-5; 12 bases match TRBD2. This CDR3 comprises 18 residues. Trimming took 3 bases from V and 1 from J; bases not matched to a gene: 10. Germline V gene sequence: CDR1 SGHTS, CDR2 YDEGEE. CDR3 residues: CASSSARLAGAFQETQYF. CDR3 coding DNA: TGTGCCAGCAGCTCAGCGCGACTAGCGGGGGCCTTCCAAGAGACCCAGTACTTC.

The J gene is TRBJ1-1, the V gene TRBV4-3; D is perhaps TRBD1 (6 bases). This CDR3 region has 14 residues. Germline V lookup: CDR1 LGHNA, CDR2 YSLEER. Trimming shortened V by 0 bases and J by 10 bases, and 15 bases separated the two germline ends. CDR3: CASSQDSSGVRAFF. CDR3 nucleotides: TGCGCCAGCAGCCAAGATTCATCAGGGGTCAGAGCTTTCTTT.

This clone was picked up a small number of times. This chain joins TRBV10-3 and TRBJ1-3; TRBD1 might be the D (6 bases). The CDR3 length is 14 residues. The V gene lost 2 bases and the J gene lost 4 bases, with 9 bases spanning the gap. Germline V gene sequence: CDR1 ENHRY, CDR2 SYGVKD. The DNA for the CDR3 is TGTGCCATCAGTGAGACAGGGAACGGAAACACCATATATTTT. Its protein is CAISETGNGNTIYF.

CDR3 amino acids: CASSMRQGGAGQGYTF. Written as DNA, the CDR3 is TGTGCCAGCAGCATGAGACAGGGGGGCGCAGGGCAGGGCTACACCTTC. The chain links TRBV7-2 to TRBJ1-2, with 9 bases fitting TRBD1. CDR3 size: 16 residues. The junction had 15 bases not matched to a gene; V was cut back by 5 bases and J by 8 bases. From germline, CDR1 is SGHTA and CDR2 FQGNSA.

The CDR3 loop reads CASSLDQGALYGYTF. The CDR3 DNA is TGTGCCAGCAGCTTAGATCAGGGCGCACTATATGGCTACACCTTC. V is TRBV7-2 and J is TRBJ1-2; TRBD1 might be the D (5 bases). V was clipped by 1 base and J by 5 bases, with 14 bases between them. CDR1 and CDR2 from the germline V gene are SGHTA and FQGNSA. This CDR3 region has 15 residues.

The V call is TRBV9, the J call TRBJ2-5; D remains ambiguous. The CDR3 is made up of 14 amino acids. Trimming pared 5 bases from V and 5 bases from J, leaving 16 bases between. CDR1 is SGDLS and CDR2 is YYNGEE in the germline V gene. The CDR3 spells CASSPRLVMETQYF. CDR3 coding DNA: TGTGCCAGCAGTCCGCGTCTAGTCATGGAGACCCAGTACTTC.

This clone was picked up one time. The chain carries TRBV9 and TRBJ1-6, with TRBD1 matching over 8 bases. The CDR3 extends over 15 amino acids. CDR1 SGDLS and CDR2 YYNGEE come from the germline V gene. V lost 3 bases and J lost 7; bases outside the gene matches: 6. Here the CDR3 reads CASSGSGQENSPLHF. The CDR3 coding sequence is TGTGCCAGCAGCGGATCGGGACAGGAAAATTCACCCCTCCACTTT.

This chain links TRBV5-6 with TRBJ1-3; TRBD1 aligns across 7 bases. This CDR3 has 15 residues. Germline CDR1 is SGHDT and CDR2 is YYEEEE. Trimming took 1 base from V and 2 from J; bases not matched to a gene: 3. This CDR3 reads CASSLIQGAGNTIYF. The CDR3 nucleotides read TGTGCCAGCAGCTTGATCCAGGGGGCTGGAAACACCATATATTTT.

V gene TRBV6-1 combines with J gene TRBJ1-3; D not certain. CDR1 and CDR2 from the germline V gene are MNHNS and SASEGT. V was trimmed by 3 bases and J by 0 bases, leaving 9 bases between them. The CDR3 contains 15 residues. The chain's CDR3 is CASSESGDSGNTIYF. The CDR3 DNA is TGTGCCAGCAGTGAGTCAGGCGACTCTGGAAACACCATATATTTT.